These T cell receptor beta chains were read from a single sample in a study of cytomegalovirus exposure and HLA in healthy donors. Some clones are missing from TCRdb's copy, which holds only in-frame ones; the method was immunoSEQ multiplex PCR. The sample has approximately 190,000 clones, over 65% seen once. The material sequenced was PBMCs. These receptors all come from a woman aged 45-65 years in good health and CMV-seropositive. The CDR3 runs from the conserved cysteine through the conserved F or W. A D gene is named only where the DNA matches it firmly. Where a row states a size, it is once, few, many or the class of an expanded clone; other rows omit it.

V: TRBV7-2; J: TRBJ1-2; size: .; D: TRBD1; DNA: TGTGCCAGCAGCACGCCGCAGGGGGCGGCTAGGAATGGCTACACCTTC; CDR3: CASSTPQGAARNGYTF
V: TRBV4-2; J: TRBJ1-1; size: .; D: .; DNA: TGTGCCAGCAGCCAAGCTACAGGGTTTAGCGCTGAAGCTTTCTTT; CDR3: CASSQATGFSAEAFF
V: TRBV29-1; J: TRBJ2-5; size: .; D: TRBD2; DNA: TGCAGCGTCGAGCGGGGGGCAGAGACCCAGTACTTC; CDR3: CSVERGAETQYF
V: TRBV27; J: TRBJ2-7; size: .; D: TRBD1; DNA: TGTGCCAGCAGTTTGAAGACAGGGGCCTACGAGCAGTACTTC; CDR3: CASSLKTGAYEQYF
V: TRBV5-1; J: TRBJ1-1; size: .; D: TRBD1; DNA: TGCGCCAGCAGCAAAGGACAGGGTTTCACTGAAGCTTTCTTT; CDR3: CASSKGQGFTEAFF
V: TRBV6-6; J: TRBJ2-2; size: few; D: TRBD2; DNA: TGTGCCAGCAGCTCGATGGGGGGGGACACCGGGGAGCTGTTTTTT; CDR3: CASSSMGGDTGELFF
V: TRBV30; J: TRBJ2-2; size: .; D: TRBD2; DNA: TGTGCCTGTGGGAGGGCCGGGGAGCTGTTTTTT; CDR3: CACGRAGELFF
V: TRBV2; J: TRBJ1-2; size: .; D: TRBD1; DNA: TGTGCCAGCAGTTTAGGACAGGGAGGGTATGGCTACACCTTC; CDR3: CASSLGQGGYGYTF
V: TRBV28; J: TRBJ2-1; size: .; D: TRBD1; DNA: TGTGCCAGCACTCCAAGTGCGACAGGGGCATATGAGCAGTTCTTC; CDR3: CASTPSATGAYEQFF
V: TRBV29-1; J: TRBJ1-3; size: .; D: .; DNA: TGCAGCGTGGCACTGGACAATGGAAACACCATATATTTT; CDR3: CSVALDNGNTIYF
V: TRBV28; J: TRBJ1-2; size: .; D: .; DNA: TGTGCCAGCAGTCTAGACAGGAACTATGGCTACACCTTC; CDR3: CASSLDRNYGYTF
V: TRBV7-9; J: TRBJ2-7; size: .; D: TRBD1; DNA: TGTTCCAGCAGCTTATTAGGCCCCGGGACAGGGGGGTACGAGCAGTACTTC; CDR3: CSSSLLGPGTGGYEQYF
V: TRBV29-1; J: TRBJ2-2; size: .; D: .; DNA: TGCAGCGTTCTACAGGGAAAAAACACCGGGGAGCTGTTTTTT; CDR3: CSVLQGKNTGELFF
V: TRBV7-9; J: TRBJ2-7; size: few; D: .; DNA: TGTGCCAGCAGCCCAAGGAGCGAGCAGTACTTC; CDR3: CASSPRSEQYF
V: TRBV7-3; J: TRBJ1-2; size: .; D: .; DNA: TGTGCCAGCAGCCTTAATAGACAGGCCACCTATGGCTACACCTTC; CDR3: CASSLNRQATYGYTF
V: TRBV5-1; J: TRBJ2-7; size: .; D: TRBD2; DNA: TGCGCCAGCAGTGGTAGCAGCGGGGGCTCCTACGAGCAGTACTTC; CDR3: CASSGSSGGSYEQYF
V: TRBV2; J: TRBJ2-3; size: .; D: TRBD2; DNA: TGTGCCAGCAGTTCTTTAGCGGGGGCCAGCACAGATACGCAGTATTTT; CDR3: CASSSLAGASTDTQYF
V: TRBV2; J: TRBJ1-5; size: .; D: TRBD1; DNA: TGTGCCAGCACGCCCCCCGGGACAGGGGTTCAGCCCCAGCATTTT; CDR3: CASTPPGTGVQPQHF
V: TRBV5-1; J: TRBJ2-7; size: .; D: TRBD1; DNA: TGCGCCAGCAGTGATCAGGGGGCCTACGAGCAGTACTTC; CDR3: CASSDQGAYEQYF
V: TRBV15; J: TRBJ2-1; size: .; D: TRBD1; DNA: TGTGCCACCAGCAGAGACGACAGGGGGTACAATGAGCAGTTCTTC; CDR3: CATSRDDRGYNEQFF
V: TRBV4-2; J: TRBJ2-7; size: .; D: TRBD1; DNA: TGTGCCAGCAGCCAGGGACAGGGGAGCTCCTACGAGCAGTACTTC; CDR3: CASSQGQGSSYEQYF
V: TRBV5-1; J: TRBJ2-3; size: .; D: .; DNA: TGCGCCAGCAGGAGAGGCCAGGGCCGTTTGGATACGCAGTATTTT; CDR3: CASRRGQGRLDTQYF
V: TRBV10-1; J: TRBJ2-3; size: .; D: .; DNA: TGCGCCAGCAGTGAGGGCGGGGGCGCCACAGATACGCAGTATTTT; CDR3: CASSEGGGATDTQYF
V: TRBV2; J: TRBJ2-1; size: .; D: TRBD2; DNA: TGTGCCAGATACAAACTAGCGGGGGGATCCAATGAGCAGTTCTTC; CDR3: CARYKLAGGSNEQFF
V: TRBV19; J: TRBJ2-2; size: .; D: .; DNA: TGTGCCAGCGACAGGATTGGCGGGGAGCTGTTTTTT; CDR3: CASDRIGGELFF
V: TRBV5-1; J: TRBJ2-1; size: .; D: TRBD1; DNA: TGCGCCAGCAGCTTGGCCGGGACAGGGTACAATGAGCAGTTCTTC; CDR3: CASSLAGTGYNEQFF
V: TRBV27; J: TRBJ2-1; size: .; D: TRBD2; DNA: TGTGCCAGCAGTTTATCGCCCGCGGGGGTAGTCAATGAGCAGTTCTTC; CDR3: CASSLSPAGVVNEQFF
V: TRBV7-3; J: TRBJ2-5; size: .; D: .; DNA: TGTGCCAGCAGCTTGTACGGGGGAGCTCAAGAGACCCAGTACTTC; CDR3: CASSLYGGAQETQYF
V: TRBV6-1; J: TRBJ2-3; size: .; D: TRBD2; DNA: TGTGCCAGCAGTGATCGAGGGGCGGGGGGGCCGATTCAAGATACGCAGTATTTT; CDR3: CASSDRGAGGPIQDTQYF
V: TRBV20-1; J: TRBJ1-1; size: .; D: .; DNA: TGCAGTGCTAGGACAGAGAAGGGTGCTTTCTTT; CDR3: CSARTEKGAFF
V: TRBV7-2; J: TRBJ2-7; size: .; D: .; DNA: TGTGCCAGCAGCTTAGGACAGAAAGCCTACGAGCAGTACTTC; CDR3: CASSLGQKAYEQYF
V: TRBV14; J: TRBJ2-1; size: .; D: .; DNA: TGTGCCAGCAGCCTCACCGGAGGGGTCACCCGTACTGAGCAGTTCTTC; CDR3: CASSLTGGVTRTEQFF
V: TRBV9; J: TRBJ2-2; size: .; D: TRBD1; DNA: TGTGCCAGCAGCGTAGGACAGGGGAACACCGGGGAGCTGTTTTTT; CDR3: CASSVGQGNTGELFF
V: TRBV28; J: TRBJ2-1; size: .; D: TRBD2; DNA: TGTGCCAGCAGTCGCCGACTAGCGGGGCCGTACAATGAGCAGTTCTTC; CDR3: CASSRRLAGPYNEQFF
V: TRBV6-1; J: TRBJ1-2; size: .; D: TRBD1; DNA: TGTGCCAGCAGCATAACAGGGGCTCACGATGGCTACACCTTC; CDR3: CASSITGAHDGYTF
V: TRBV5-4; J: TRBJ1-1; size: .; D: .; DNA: TGTGCCAGCAGCTTGGGCACCACCCGGGGGGTGAACACTGAAGCTTTCTTT; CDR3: CASSLGTTRGVNTEAFF
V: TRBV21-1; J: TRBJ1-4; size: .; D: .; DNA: TGTGCCAGCAGCACCCCCGGGACAGAGAATGAAAAACTGTTTTTT; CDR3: CASSTPGTENEKLFF
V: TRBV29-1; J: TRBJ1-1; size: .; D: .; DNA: TGCAGCGTTGAAGCGGAGGTTATGACTTTCTTT; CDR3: CSVEAEVMTFF
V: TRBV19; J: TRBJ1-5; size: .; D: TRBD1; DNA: TGTGCCAGTTCTGACAGGGTTGGGCAGCCCCAGCATTTT; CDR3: CASSDRVGQPQHF
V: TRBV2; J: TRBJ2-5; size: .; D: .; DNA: TGTGCCAGCAGTTACGAGACGGAGAGGCCCCAGTACTTC; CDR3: CASSYETERPQYF
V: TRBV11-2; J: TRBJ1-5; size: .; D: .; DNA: TGTGCCAGCAGCGACAGGTCAAACACGCCCCAGCATTTT; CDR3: CASSDRSNTPQHF
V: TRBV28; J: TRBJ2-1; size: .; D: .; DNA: TGTGCCAGCAGTCCTCCCCGTTCGAGTCCGTTCTTC; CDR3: CASSPPRSSPFF
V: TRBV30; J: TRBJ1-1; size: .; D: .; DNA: TGTGCCTGGAGGCCCAGCTCAGGGGTTAGCACTGAAGCTTTCTTT; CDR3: CAWRPSSGVSTEAFF
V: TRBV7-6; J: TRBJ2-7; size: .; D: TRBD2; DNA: TGTGCCAGCAGCTTAGTTACTAGCGGGGAAAAATACGAGCAGTACTTC; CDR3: CASSLVTSGEKYEQYF
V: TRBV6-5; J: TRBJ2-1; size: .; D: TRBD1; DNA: TGTGCCAGCACTACAGGGGCCCTTAATGAGCAGTTCTTC; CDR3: CASTTGALNEQFF
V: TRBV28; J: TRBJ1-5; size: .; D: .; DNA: TGTGCCAGCAGGACAGCGGGGGGCACTCAGCCCCAGCATTTT; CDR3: CASRTAGGTQPQHF
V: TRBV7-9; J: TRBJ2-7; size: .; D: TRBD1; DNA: TGTGCCAGCAGCTCACTTGGACAGGGCACCTACGAGCAGTACTTC; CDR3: CASSSLGQGTYEQYF
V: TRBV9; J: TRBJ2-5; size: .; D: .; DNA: TGTGCCAGCAGCGTAGGTCCTTCTTCGGGGCGGGGAGCCCAAGAGACCCAGTACTTC; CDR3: CASSVGPSSGRGAQETQYF
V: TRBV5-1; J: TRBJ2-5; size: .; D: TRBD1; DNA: TGCGCCAGCAGCTCGGTCGGACAGGGCCAAGAGACCCAGTACTTC; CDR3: CASSSVGQGQETQYF